This TCR beta chain originates from a study of metastatic and nonmetastatic thyroid tumors. Study details: Comparison of repertoires was carried out across blood and tumor or nodule tissue from malignant and benign thyroid patients.

The table lists this clone with many counts. The authors' processing: Between-group CDR3 differences, defined by clinicopathological status, yielded a distant-metastasis classifier for papillary thyroid cancer. TCRdb re-clonotyped the PCR reads via MiXCR. The V and J calls and clone size are TCRdb's, not the authors'. The sample holds roughly 81,000 clones, around 9.2% seen once. Not a single patient had been given any form of treatment at any point before undergoing thyroid surgery. The sequence came from a female donor with papillary thyroid cancer or a benign thyroid nodule (not recorded which). Some clones in this sample may be carry-over from other donors' samples. Sequenced: blood.

The CDR3 protein is CASSPGPGGLTYEQYF. The CDR3 DNA follows: TGTGCCAGCAGCCCAGGGCCCGGGGGGCTTACCTACGAGCAGTACTTC. The gene calls are TRBV16 and TRBJ2-7; a weak D match, TRBD2 (7 bases). Per germline, CDR1 KGHSY and CDR2 FQNENV. The CDR3 loop spans 16 amino acids. V was pared by 4 bases and J by 2 bases, with 18 bases between.